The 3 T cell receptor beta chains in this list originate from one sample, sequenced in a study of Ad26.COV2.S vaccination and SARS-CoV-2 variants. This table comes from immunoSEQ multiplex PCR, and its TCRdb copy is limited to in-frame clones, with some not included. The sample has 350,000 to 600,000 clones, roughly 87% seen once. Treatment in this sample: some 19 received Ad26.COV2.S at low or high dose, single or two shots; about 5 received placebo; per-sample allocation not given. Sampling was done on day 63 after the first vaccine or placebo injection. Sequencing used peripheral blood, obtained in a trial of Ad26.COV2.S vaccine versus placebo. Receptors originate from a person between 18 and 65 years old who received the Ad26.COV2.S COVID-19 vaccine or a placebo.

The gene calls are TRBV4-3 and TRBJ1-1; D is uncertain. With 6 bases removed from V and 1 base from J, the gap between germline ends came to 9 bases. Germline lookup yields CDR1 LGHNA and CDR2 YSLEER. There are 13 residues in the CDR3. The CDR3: CASSYQSNTEAFF. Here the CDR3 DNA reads TGCGCCAGCAGTTATCAGTCGAACACTGAAGCTTTCTTT.

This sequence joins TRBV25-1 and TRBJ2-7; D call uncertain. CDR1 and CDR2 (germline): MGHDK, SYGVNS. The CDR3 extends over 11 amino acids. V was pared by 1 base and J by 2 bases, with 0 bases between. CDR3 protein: CASSESYEQYF. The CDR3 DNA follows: TGTGCCAGCAGTGAATCCTACGAGCAGTACTTC.

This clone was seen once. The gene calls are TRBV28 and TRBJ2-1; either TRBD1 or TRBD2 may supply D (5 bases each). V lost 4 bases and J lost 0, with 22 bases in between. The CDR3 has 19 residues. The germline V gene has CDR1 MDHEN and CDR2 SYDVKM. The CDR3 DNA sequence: TGTGCCAGCAGTTCCGTTGGGGGACGGACACGGAGCTCCTACAATGAGCAGTTCTTC. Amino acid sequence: CASSSVGGRTRSSYNEQFF. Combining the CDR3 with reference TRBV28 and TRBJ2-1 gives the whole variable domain DVKVTQSSRYLVKRTGEKVFLECVQDMDHENMFWYRQDPGLGLRLIYFSYDVKMKEKGDIPEGYSVSREKKERFSLILESASTNQTSMYLCASSSVGGRTRSSYNEQFFGPGTRLTVL.